This T cell receptor beta chain derives from a study of blood T cell repertoires in COVID-19. Study overall: T cells, B-cell-depleted T cells, or PBMCs supplied cDNA or gDNA.

CDR1 is SGDLS, CDR2 YYNGEE, per germline. Trimming removed 4 bases from V and 2 bases from J; junction bases left unmatched: 6. This CDR3 spans 14 amino acids. Per the study methods: For nucleated cells, counts were estimated from reference gene primer amplification. Data came from immunoSEQ multiplex PCR; TCRdb stores just in-frame clones and leaves some out. V and J calls and clone size follow that table, whereas D and trimming were derived from the DNA. The data show 260,000 or so clones, about 85% seen once. Cohorts were determined from participant-reported clinical history. Recovered status in Cohort 3 required two negative PCRs, clearance, or symptom resolution.

V usage is TRBV9 and J usage is TRBJ2-7, with 7 bases that match TRBD1. The specimen sequenced was PBMCs or T cells enriched from blood (not recorded which). The sequence was collected from a woman between 50 and 59 years old who had recovered from COVID-19. As DNA, the CDR3 is TGTGCCAGCAGCCCACGGGACAGAGCCTACGAGCAGTACTTC. Its protein product is CASSPRDRAYEQYF. The full variable domain, with the rest looked up from reference TRBV9 and TRBJ2-7, is DSGVTQTPKHLITATGQRVTLRCSPRSGDLSVYWYQQSLDQGLQFLIQYYNGEERAKGNILERFSAQQFPDLHSELNLSSLELGDSALYFCASSPRDRAYEQYFGPGTRLTVT.